A selection of T cell receptor beta chains follows, all from one sample in a study of identifying expanded T cells in peripheral blood. Using immunoSEQ multiplex PCR, the repertoire was profiled, and TCRdb retains in-frame clones only, with some absent. The profile shows some 99,000 clones, about 87% of them singletons. The sample consisted of blood. The receptors were sampled from a person aged 18-69 years in good health. Each CDR3 is given with its conserved first and last residue. D genes are given only for firm matches. Only some rows state a clone size, as once, few, many or a class for expanded clones.

.,TRBV14,TRBJ2-4,few,TGTGCCAGCAGCCCCCTAGGAGGGGGAGCCAAAAACATTCAGTACTTC,CASSPLGGGAKNIQYF
.,TRBV20-1,TRBJ1-5,.,TGCAGTGCCGGCCTCAATCAGCCCCAGCATTTT,CSAGLNQPQHF
.,TRBV6-1,TRBJ2-7,once,TGTGCCAGCAGTGAACTGTACGAGCAGTACTTC,CASSELYEQYF
.,TRBV5-1,TRBJ2-1,.,TGCGCCAGCAGCACGTCCGGACAGCTTCAGATAGATGAGCAGTTCTTC,CASSTSGQLQIDEQFF
TRBD2,TRBV6-4,TRBJ2-3,.,TGTGCCAGCAGTGACTCGAAGCTAGCGGGGAGGTCGGCGCAGTATTTT,CASSDSKLAGRSAQYF
TRBD1,TRBV10-3,TRBJ1-5,.,TGTGCCATCAGTATCGGACAGGGATTCGGTCAGCCCCAGCATTTT,CAISIGQGFGQPQHF
.,TRBV7-8,TRBJ1-2,.,TGTGCCAGCAGCCCCTACGAGTCTGAGTCTAACTATGGCTACACCTTC,CASSPYESESNYGYTF
.,TRBV30,TRBJ2-7,once,TGTGCCTGGAGTGCAGGTAGTCCGGGGGAATACGAGCAGTACTTC,CAWSAGSPGEYEQYF
TRBD2,TRBV30,TRBJ2-2,.,TGTGCCTGGAGGGGTCTAGCGGAACACCGGGAGCTGTTTTTT,CAWRGLAEHRELFF
TRBD1,TRBV19,TRBJ2-7,once,TGTGCCAGTAGTATAGTTCCGGGACAGGGGGCTGAAGAGCAGTACTTC,CASSIVPGQGAEEQYF
TRBD2,TRBV28,TRBJ2-5,.,TGTGCCAGCAGTCCGGGACTACGAGAGACCCAGTACTTC,CASSPGLRETQYF
TRBD2,TRBV12-5,TRBJ2-1,.,TGTGCTAGTGGTTTATACTTAACCGGGGGACTAGCAGATGAGCAGTTCTTC,CASGLYLTGGLADEQFF
TRBD1,TRBV19,TRBJ2-1,.,TGTGCCAGTGCGGGGACAGGGGTGGATCCGGCGGCCTCCTACAATGAGCAGTTCTTC,CASAGTGVDPAASYNEQFF